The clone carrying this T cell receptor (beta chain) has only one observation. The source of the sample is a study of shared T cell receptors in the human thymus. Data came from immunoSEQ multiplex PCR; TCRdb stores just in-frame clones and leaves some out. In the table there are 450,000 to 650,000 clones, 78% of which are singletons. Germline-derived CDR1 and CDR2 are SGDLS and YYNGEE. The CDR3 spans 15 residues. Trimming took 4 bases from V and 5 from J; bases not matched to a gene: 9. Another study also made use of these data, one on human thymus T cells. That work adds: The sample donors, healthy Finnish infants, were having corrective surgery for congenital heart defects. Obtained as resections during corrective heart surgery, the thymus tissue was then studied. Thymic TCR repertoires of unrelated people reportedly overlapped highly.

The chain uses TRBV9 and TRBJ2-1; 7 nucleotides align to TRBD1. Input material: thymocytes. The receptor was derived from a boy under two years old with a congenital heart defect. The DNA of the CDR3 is TGTGCCAGCAGCACCATGACAGGGCCGCACAATGAGCAGTTCTTC. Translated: CASSTMTGPHNEQFF.